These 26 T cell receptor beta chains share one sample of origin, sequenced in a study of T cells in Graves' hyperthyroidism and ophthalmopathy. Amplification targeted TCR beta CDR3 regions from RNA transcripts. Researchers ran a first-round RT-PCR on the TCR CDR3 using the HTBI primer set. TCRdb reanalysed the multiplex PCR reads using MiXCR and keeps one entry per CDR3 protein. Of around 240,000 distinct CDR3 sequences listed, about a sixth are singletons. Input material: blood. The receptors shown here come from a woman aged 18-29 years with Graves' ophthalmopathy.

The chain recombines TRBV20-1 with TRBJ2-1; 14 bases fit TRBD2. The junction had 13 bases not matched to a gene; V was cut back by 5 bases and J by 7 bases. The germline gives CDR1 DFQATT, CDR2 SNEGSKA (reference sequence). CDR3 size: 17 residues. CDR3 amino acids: CSALSGTSGRGGNEQFF. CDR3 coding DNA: TGCAGTGCTTTATCCGGGACTAGCGGGAGAGGAGGAAATGAGCAGTTCTTC.

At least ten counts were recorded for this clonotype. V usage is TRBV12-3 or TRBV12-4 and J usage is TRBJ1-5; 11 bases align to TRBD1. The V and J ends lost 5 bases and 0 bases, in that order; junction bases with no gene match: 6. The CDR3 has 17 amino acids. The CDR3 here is CASSADRGLFSNQPQHF. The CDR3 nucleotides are TGTGCCAGCAGTGCGGACAGGGGGCTTTTTAGCAATCAGCCCCAGCATTTT.

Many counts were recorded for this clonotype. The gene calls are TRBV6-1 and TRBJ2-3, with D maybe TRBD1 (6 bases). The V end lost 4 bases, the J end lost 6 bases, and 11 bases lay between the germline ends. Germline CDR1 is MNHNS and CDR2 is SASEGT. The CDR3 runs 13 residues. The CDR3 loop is CASSGQARDTQYF. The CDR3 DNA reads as TGTGCCAGCAGTGGACAGGCTAGGGATACGCAGTATTTT.

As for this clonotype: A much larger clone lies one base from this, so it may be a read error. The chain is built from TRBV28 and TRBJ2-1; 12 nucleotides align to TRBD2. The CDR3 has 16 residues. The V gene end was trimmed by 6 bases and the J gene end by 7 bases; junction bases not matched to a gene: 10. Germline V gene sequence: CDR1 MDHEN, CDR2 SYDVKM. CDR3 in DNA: TGTGCCAGCAGCAGTAGACTAGCGGGAGAGGGAAATGAGCAGTTCTTC. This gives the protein CASSSRLAGEGNEQFF. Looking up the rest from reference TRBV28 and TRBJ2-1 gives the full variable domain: DVKVTQSSRYLVKRTGEKVFLECVQDMDHENMFWYRQDPGLGLRLIYFSYDVKMKEKGDIPEGYSVSREKKERFSLILESASTNQTSMYLCASSSRLAGEGNEQFFGPGTRLTVL.

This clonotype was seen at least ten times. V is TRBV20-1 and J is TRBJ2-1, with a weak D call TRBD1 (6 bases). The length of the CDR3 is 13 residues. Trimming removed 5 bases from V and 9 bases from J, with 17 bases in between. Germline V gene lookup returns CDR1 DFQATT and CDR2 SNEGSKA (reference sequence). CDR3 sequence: CSASDRISGEQFF. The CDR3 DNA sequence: TGCAGTGCTTCCGACAGGATCAGCGGTGAGCAGTTCTTC.

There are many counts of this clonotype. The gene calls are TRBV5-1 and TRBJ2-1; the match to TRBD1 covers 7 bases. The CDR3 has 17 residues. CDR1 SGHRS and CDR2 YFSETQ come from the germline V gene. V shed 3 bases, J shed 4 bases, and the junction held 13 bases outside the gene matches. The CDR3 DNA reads TGCGCCAGCAGCTCCGCCCGAGGGACAGCCCTATACAATGAGCAGTTCTTC. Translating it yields CASSSARGTALYNEQFF.

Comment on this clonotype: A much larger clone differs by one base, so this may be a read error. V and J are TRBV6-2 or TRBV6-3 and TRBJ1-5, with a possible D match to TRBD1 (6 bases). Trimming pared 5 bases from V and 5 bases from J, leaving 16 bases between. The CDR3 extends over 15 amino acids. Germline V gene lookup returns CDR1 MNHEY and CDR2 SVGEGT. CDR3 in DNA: TGTGCCAGCAGTCAGGACAGAAGGGGAGATCAGCCCCAGCATTTT. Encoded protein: CASSQDRRGDQPQHF.

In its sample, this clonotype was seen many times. For the CDR3, the DNA is TGTGCCAGCAGTTTGGACAGCTCTAGCACAGATACGCAGTATTTT. It yields the protein CASSLDSSSTDTQYF. The chain recombines TRBV2 with TRBJ2-3; TRBD1 might be the D (6 bases). The germline V gene encodes CDR1 SNHLY and CDR2 FYNNEI. The CDR3 is 15 amino acids. V lost 5 bases to trimming and J lost 0 bases, with 12 bases between them.

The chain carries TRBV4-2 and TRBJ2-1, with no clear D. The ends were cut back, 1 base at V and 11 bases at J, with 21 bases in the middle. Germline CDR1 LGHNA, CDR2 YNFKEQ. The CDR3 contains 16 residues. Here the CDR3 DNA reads TGTGCCAGCAGCCAAGGATTACTTCTGGGTAGGTGGCAGCAGTTCTTC. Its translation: CASSQGLLLGRWQQFF.

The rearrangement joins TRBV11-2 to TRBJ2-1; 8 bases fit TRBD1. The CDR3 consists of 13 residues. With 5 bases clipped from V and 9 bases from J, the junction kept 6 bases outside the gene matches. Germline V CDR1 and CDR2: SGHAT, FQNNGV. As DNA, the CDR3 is TGTGCCAGCAGCACGGACAGGGAAGGTGAGCAGTTCTTC. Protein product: CASSTDREGEQFF.

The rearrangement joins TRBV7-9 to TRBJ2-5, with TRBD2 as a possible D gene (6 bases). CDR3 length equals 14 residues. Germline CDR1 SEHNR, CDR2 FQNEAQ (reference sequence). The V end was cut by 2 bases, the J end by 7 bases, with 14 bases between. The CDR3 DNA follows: TGTGCCAGCAGCTTAAATCTCGTGGGGGGGACCCAGTACTTC. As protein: CASSLNLVGGTQYF.

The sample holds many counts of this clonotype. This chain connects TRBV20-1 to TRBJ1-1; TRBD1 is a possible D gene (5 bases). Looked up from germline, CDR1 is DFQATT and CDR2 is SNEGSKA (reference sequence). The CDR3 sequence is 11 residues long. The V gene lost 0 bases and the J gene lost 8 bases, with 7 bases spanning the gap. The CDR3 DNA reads TGCAGTGCTAGAGAGCCAGGGGAAGCTTTCTTT. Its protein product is CSAREPGEAFF.

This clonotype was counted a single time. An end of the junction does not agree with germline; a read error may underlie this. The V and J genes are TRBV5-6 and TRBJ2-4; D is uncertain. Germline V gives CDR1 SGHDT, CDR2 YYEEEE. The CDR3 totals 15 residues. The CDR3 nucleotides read TGTGCCGGCAGCCCTTCGCCCCCGGCCAAAAACATTCAGTACTTC. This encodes CAGSPSPPAKNIQYF.

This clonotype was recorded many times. The CDR3 protein is CASSFGATEAFF. The CDR3 DNA sequence: TGTGCCAGCAGTTTTGGGGCGACTGAAGCTTTCTTT. The chain employs TRBV6-1 and TRBJ1-1; D perhaps matches TRBD1 (5 bases). The CDR3 contains 12 residues. Trimming stripped 5 bases from V and 5 bases from J, with 9 bases between. Germline CDR1 and CDR2: MNHNS and SASEGT.

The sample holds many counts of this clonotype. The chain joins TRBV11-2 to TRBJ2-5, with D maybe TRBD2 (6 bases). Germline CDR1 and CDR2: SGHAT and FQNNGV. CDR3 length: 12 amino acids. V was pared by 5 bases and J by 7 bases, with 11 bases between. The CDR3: CASSPVGGTQYF. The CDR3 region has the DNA TGTGCCAGCAGCCCCGTGGGGGGGACCCAGTACTTC.

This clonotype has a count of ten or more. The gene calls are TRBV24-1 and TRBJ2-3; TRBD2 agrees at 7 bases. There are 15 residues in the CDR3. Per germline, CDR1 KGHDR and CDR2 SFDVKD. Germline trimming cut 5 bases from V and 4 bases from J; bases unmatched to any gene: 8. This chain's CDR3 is CATSASAGVPDTQYF. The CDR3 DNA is TGTGCCACCAGTGCCTCGGCGGGGGTACCAGATACGCAGTATTTT.

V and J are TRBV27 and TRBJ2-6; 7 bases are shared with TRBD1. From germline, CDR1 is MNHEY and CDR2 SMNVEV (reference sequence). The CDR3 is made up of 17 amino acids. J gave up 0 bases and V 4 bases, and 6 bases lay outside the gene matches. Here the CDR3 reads CASSSRDRLSGANVLTF. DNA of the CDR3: TGTGCCAGCAGTTCCCGGGACAGACTCTCTGGGGCCAACGTCCTGACTTTC.

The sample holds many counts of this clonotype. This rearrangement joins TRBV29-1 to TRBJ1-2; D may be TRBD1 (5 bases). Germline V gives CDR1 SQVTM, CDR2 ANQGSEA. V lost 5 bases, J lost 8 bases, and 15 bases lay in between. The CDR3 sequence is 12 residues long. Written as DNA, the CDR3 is TGCAGCGTTCACGGGGACGGCGGGGGCTACACCTTC. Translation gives CSVHGDGGGYTF. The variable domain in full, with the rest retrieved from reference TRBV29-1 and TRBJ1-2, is SAVISQKPSRDICQRGTSLTIQCQVDSQVTMMFWYRQQPGQSLTLIATANQGSEATYESGFVIDKFPISRPNLTFSTLTVSNMSPEDSSIYLCSVHGDGGGYTFGSGTRLTVV.

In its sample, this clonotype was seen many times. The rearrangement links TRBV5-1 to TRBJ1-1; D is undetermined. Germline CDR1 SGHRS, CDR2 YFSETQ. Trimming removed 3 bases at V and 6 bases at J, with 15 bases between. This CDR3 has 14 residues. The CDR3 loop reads CASSSGTMIPEAFF. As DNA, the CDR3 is TGCGCCAGCAGCTCTGGAACGATGATACCTGAAGCTTTCTTT.

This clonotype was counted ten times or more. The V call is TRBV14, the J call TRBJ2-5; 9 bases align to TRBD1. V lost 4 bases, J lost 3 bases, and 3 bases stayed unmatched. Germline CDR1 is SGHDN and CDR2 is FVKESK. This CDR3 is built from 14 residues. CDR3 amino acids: CASSRRTGEETQYF. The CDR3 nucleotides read TGTGCCAGCAGCCGGCGGACAGGGGAAGAGACCCAGTACTTC.

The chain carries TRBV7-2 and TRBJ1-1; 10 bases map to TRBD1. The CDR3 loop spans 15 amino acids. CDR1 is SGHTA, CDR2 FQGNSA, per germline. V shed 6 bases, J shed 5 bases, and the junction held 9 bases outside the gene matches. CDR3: CASRPGQGRGTEAFF. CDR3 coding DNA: TGTGCCAGCAGGCCGGGACAGGGGCGGGGGACTGAAGCTTTCTTT. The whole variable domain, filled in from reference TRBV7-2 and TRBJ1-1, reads GAGVSQSPSNKVTEKGKDVELRCDPISGHTALYWYRQSLGQGLEFLIYFQGNSAPDKSGLPSDRFSAERTGGSVSTLTIQRTQQEDSAVYLCASRPGQGRGTEAFFGQGTRLTVV.

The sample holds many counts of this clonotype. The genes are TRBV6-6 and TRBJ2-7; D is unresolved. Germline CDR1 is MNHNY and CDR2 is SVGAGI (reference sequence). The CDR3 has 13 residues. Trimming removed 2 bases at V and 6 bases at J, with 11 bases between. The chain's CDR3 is CASSYEIDREQYF. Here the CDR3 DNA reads TGTGCCAGCAGTTACGAGATTGACCGCGAGCAGTACTTC.

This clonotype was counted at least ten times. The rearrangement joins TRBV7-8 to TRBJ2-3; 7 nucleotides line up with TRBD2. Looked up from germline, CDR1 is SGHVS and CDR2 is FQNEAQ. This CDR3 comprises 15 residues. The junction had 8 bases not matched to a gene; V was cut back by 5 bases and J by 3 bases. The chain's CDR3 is CASSPAGLRTDTQYF. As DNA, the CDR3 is TGTGCCAGCAGCCCAGCGGGACTCCGTACAGATACGCAGTATTTT.

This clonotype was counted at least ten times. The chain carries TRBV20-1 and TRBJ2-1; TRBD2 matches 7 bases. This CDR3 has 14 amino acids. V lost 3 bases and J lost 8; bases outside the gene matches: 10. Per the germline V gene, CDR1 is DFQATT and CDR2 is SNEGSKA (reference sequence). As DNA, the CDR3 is TGCAGTGCTAGGGGGGGACTATCTGGGGATGAGCAGTTCTTC. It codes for CSARGGLSGDEQFF.

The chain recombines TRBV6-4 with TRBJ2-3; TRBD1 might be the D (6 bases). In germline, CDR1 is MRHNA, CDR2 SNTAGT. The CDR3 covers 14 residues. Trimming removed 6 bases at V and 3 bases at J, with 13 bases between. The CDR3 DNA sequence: TGTGCCAGCAGCAACAGGGCTTCGACAGATACGCAGTATTTT. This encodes CASSNRASTDTQYF.

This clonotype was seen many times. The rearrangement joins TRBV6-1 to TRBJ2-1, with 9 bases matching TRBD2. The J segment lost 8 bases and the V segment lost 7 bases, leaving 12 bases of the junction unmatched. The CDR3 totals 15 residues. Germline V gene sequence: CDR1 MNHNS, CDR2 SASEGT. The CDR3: CASTEVSGGGDEQFF. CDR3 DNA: TGTGCCAGCACCGAGGTTAGCGGGGGTGGGGATGAGCAGTTCTTC.